This TCR beta chain was recorded in a study of post-analysis software for immune sequencing data. Libraries were made from TCR beta cDNA, and they carried unique molecular identifiers. TCRdb itself ran the PCR reads through MiXCR, one entry per CDR3 protein. This repertoire shows about 460,000 distinct CDR3 sequences, around 40% found once; its top ten account for 9% to 13%. V lost 4 bases and J lost 10, with 8 bases in between. This CDR3 is built from 11 residues. CDR1 is SGHTA, CDR2 FQGTGA, per germline. Details on this clonotype: Its antigen is not identified.

Overall study results and limits: When patients were compared with controls, about five TRBV segments were more frequent, TRBV5-6, TRBV5-1 and TRBV20-1 among them.

The sequence was collected from a girl between 10 and 17 years old with multiple sclerosis. The chain joins TRBV7-3 to TRBJ2-1; D uncertain. The source material was blood. In nucleotides, the CDR3 is TGTGCCAGCAGCTCCGGTATGGAGCAGTTCTTC. Its protein is CASSSGMEQFF.